A selection of T cell receptor beta chains follows, all from one sample in a study of blood T cell repertoires in COVID-19. Only in-frame clones appear in the TCRdb table, and some are missing; sequencing was by immunoSEQ multiplex PCR. The sample records roughly 220,000 clones, 70% to 90% being singletons. The material sequenced was PBMCs or T cells enriched from blood (not recorded which). The receptors originated from a woman between 50 and 59 years old with acute COVID-19. The CDR3 runs from the conserved cysteine through the conserved F or W. The D gene is left open where the match is weak. Clone size is given for some rows only: seen once, a few or many times, or a class if the clone is expanded.

V	length	J	D	size	CDR3	DNA
TRBV27	16	TRBJ2-3	TRBD1	.	CASSRPGQGATDTQYF	TGTGCCAGCAGTCGTCCGGGACAGGGGGCCACAGATACGCAGTATTTT
TRBV18	15	TRBJ1-1	.	.	CASSPLRGRDTEAFF	TGTGCCAGCTCACCCCTCAGGGGAAGAGACACTGAAGCTTTCTTT
TRBV7-2	16	TRBJ2-1	TRBD2	.	CASSLQLGGSVNEQFF	TGTGCCAGCAGCTTACAACTCGGCGGGAGTGTAAATGAGCAGTTCTTC
TRBV20-1	14	TRBJ1-1	TRBD1	.	CSASITGANTEAFF	TGCAGTGCTAGTATAACAGGGGCCAACACTGAAGCTTTCTTT
TRBV27	16	TRBJ1-4	TRBD1	.	CASSPSDRGVFEKLFF	TGTGCCAGCAGTCCCTCGGACAGGGGAGTGTTCGAAAAACTGTTTTTT
TRBV18	16	TRBJ2-7	.	.	CASSPPIRGGVSEQYF	TGTGCCAGCTCACCACCCATCAGAGGCGGGGTCTCCGAGCAGTACTTC
TRBV28	12	TRBJ1-1	.	many	CASSFYYTEAFF	TGTGCCAGCAGTTTCTACTACACTGAAGCTTTCTTT
TRBV10-3	12	TRBJ2-3	TRBD2	.	CATKWRGNTQYF	TGTGCCACGAAGTGGCGGGGGAATACGCAGTATTTT
TRBV7-3	16	TRBJ2-3	TRBD2	once	CASSLIAGGTTDTQYF	TGTGCCAGCAGCCTAATAGCGGGAGGGACTACTGATACGCAGTATTTT
TRBV7-9	17	TRBJ2-5	TRBD1	.	CASSLVGQGARKETQYF	TGTGCCAGCAGCTTAGTCGGGCAGGGGGCCCGTAAAGAGACCCAGTACTTC
TRBV11-2	14	TRBJ2-1	.	.	CASSSPPSADEQFF	TGTGCCAGCAGCTCGCCTCCTAGCGCCGATGAGCAGTTCTTC
TRBV6-4	17	TRBJ2-1	TRBD1	.	CASSEDNAGGSYNEQFF	TGTGCCAGCAGTGAGGATAACGCAGGGGGCTCCTACAATGAGCAGTTCTTC
TRBV19	12	TRBJ1-2	.	.	CASRQTLYGYTF	TGTGCCAGCCGACAGACCCTCTATGGCTACACCTTC
TRBV19	16	TRBJ2-1	TRBD2	.	CASRTSGVSSYNEQFF	TGTGCCAGTAGGACTAGCGGGGTGAGCTCCTACAATGAGCAGTTCTTC
TRBV5-1	14	TRBJ1-2	TRBD1	.	CASSRGQDAGGYTF	TGCGCCAGCAGCCGGGGACAGGACGCGGGTGGCTACACCTTC
TRBV27	15	TRBJ2-1	.	.	CASSFIGRGHNEQFF	TGTGCCAGCAGCTTTATAGGGCGGGGACACAATGAGCAGTTCTTC
TRBV6-5	15	TRBJ2-1	TRBD1	.	CASSWGQGAGNEQFF	TGTGCCAGCAGTTGGGGACAGGGGGCTGGGAATGAGCAGTTCTTC
TRBV24-1	15	TRBJ2-1	.	.	CATSDLPLKGDEQFF	TGTGCCACCAGTGATTTGCCTCTCAAGGGGGATGAGCAGTTCTTC
TRBV5-5	14	TRBJ1-2	TRBD1	.	CASSWGTGNYGYTF	TGTGCCAGCAGCTGGGGGACAGGGAACTATGGCTACACCTTC
TRBV27	13	TRBJ1-2	TRBD1	.	CASSRQGAYGYTF	TGTGCCAGCAGTCGACAGGGGGCCTATGGCTACACCTTC